The sequence of this T cell receptor beta chain was determined in a study of somatic mutations in cytotoxic T cells in rheumatoid arthritis. Study-level results: CD8+ clonality increased with age in rheumatoid arthritis patients but not in healthy controls. TRBV07's slight underrepresentation, observed in rheumatoid arthritis patients, lacked adjustment for multiple comparisons. The largest CD8+ clone made up over 20% of CD8+ cells in about an eighth of the 65 patients.

In regard to this clone: Its specificity is not known.

The CDR3 sequence is 12 residues long. Germline V gives CDR1 MNHEY, CDR2 SMNVEV (reference sequence). With V trimmed by 7 bases and J by 7 bases, 4 bases remained unmatched. TCRdb keeps only in-frame clones here, not all; method: immunoSEQ multiplex PCR. The profile covers nearly 20,000 clones, with 82% appearing a single time and roughly a tenth taken by the ten largest. Sequenced: CD8+ T cells sorted from blood. The clonotype comes from a woman aged 50 to 65 in good health. The chain has TRBV27 and TRBJ2-1, with TRBD2 identical over 7 bases. The CDR3 nucleotides read TGTGCCAGCATCAATAGCGGGAATGAGCAGTTCTTC. Translating it yields CASINSGNEQFF.